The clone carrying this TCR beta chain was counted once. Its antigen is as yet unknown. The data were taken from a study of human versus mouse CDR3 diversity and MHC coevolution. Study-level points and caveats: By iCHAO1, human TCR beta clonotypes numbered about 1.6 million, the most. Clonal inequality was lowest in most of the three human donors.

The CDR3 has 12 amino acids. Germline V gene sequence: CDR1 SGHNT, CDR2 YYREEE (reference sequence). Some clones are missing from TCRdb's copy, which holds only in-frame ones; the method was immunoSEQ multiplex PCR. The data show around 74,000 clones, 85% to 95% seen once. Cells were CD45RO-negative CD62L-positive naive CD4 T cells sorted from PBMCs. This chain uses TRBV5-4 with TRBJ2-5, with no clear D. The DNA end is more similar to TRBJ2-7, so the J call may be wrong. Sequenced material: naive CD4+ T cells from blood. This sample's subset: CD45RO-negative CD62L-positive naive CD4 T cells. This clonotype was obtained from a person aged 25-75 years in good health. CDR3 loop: CASSLGGYEQYF. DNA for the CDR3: TGTGCCAGCAGCTTGGGTGGTTACGAGCAGTACTTC.